Sequencing of this TCR beta chain was carried out in a study of shared clonotypes between healthy human individuals (TCRdb year 2020). Broadly, across the study: A couple of women and a few men aged 18 to 49 years were included in the cohort. Per donor, three plates each were used for CD4 naive and CD4 memory, two for CD8 naive, and one for CD8 memory. The study deeply sequenced blood TCR repertoires of about 5 healthy adults to estimate repertoire size and the extent of clonotype sharing between individuals. To increase sequencing depth and limit assay-specific biases, different laboratories used diverse techniques to prepare libraries and sequence TCR repertoires. Between about 0.94 and 8.9 billion PBMCs per donor were obtained by leukapheresis.

TCR CDR3 regions were amplified from genomic DNA by multiplex PCR using the deep immunoSEQ assay. For each cell subset, the extracted genomic DNA was distributed evenly across all wells of several immunoSEQ 96-well plates, and each plate served as one replicate. For sorted subsets, each replicate PCR was loaded with roughly 190 ng genomic DNA, equivalent to about 30,000 T cell genomes. The purified libraries were quantified using a Qubit 3.0 fluorometer, sized with a Bioanalyzer 2100, and then quantified again using the KAPA Library Quantification kit. Every immunoSEQ 96-well plate was sequenced on a dedicated single-read 150-cycle Illumina NextSeq 550 flow cell. As for how the authors treated the data: The immunoSEQ output contained only junctional sequences without quality scores, so filtering could not match that applied to full-length reads. Sequences were annotated with PyIR, a Python wrapper for IgBLAST v1.9, and V/J genes and CDR3 were assigned using IMGT germline references. Reads with weak V/J assignments (E-value above 1e-6), missing CDR3, stop codons, out-of-frame junctions, or ambiguous translated residues were removed. V3J clonotypes were defined as sequences sharing the same inferred V gene, J gene, and CDR3 amino acid sequence. To compute the percentage overlap between repertoires, the number of shared unique clonotypes was divided by the size of the smaller repertoire. Three approaches were used to assess repertoire richness: RTK rarefaction, the Chao1 estimator, and Recon v2.1 estimates of unobserved clonotypes. Generation probabilities for all TCRbeta clonotypes obtained by the gDNA method from several donors were computed using OLGA. TCRdb re-hosts the immuneACCESS table, in-frame sequences only. Its copies lack some clones; in the studies checked, an unresolved V gene accounts for under half of them, and the cause for the rest is not known. The V and J calls and the clone size are those of that table, but D and trimming were determined from the DNA. For this sample there are 2 million to 2.5 million clones; over 90% appear just once. Of the sample, 0.35% to 0.45% falls within the top ten clones.

V trim: 5 bases; J trim: 4 bases; unmatched bases: 8. The CDR1 and CDR2 encoded by the germline V gene are LGHNT and FRNRAP. The CDR3 runs 15 residues from the cysteine to the phenylalanine. Only the CDR3 portion is preserved as DNA: 45 bases, with reading frame beginning at the first base. Overall results and qualifications from the work: Based on pairwise subsampling, the degree of clonotype sharing among donors was expected to be affected by sequencing depth. Larger estimated clonotype richness was generally found for naive subsets than for memory subsets. Compared with non-shared clonotypes, the clonotypes found in all four sorted-subset donors had higher generation probabilities. Because the study included a small number of donors, the genetic and exposure-history diversity represented was limited. Sampling was restricted to blood, and TCR repertoires in tissues likely differ from the TCR repertoires found in blood. Incomplete sequencing was indicated by rarefaction of sorted-subset datasets, despite the large sequencing depth. About 5% of naive CD4, around 3.5% of naive CD8, approximately 2.2% of memory CD4, and more than 0.35% of memory CD8 clonotypes were shared across several donors.

Healthy HIV-negative adults with no recently reported acute infections or vaccinations were included as donors. Only Caucasian adults living in Nashville, Tennessee, USA were represented among the donors. CD4+ T cells were enriched by magnetic negative selection; naive cells were then positively selected on CD45RA, and the negative fraction formed the memory subset. Blood was obtained by leukapheresis, after which PBMCs were separated by Ficoll-Histopaque density gradient centrifugation and cryopreserved in liquid nitrogen vapor phase. Purity and quantity of every magnetically sorted T cell population were checked by analytical flow cytometry. Genomic DNA was isolated from every sorted fraction and measured by UV absorbance on a Nanodrop 2000c. Notes on this clone: The target of this receptor is not known. Base-call qualities are not available, and no considerably larger clone is one nucleotide away.

The source is a man aged 18 to 29 in good health. Some clones in this sample may be carry-over from other donors' samples. The sequenced sample was naive CD4+ T cells from PBMCs. In the paper's terms, the cell subset or site label means: CD45RA+ positively selected. Recombination connected TRBV12-5 to TRBJ1-2, with 9 bases in between that match TRBD1. This receptor has the CDR3 CASGVNRGQVYGYTF. The DNA sequence is as follows: TGTGCTAGTGGTGTGAACAGGGGGCAGGTCTATGGCTACACCTTC.